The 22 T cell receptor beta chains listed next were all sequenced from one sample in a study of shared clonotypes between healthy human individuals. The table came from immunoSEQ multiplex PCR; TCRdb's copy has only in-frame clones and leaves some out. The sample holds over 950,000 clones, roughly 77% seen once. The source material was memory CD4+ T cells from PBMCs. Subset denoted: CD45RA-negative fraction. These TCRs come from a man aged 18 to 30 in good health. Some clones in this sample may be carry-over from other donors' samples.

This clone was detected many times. CDR3 coding DNA: TGCGCCAGCAGCTTGGCCTCACAGAACACTGAAGCTTTCTTT. Translated, it gives CASSLASQNTEAFF. The V and J genes are TRBV5-1 and TRBJ1-1; D gene uncertain. From germline, CDR1 is SGHRS and CDR2 YFSETQ. V lost 0 bases and J 1 base, leaving 7 bases between the germline ends. This CDR3 comprises 14 residues.

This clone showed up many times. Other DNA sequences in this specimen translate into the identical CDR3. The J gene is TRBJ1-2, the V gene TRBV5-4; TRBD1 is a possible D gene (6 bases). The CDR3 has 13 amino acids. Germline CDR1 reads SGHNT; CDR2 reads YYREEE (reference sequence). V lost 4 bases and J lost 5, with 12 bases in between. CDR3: CASSADRIYGYTF. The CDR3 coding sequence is TGTGCCAGCAGCGCAGACAGGATATATGGCTACACCTTC.

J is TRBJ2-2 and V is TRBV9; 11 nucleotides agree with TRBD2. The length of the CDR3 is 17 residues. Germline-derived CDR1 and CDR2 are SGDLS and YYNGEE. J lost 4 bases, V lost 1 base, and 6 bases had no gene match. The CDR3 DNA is TGTGCCAGCAGCGTATTTAGCGGGAGGGCCCCCACCGGGGAGCTGTTTTTT. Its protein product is CASSVFSGRAPTGELFF. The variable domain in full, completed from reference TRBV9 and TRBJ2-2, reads DSGVTQTPKHLITATGQRVTLRCSPRSGDLSVYWYQQSLDQGLQFLIQYYNGEERAKGNILERFSAQQFPDLHSELNLSSLELGDSALYFCASSVFSGRAPTGELFFGEGSRLTVL.

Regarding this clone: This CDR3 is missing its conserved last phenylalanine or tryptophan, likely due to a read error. The CDR3 sequence is CASSLGQALLNTEAFL. The CDR3 DNA reads TGTGCCAGCAGTCTGGGACAGGCGCTGCTGAACACTGAAGCTTTCCTT. The chain carries TRBV27 and TRBJ1-1, with TRBD1 matching over 8 bases. Germline V gene data show CDR1 as MNHEY and CDR2 as SMNVEV (reference sequence). The CDR3 is 16 residues long. V lost 5 bases and J lost 0; bases outside the gene matches: 8.

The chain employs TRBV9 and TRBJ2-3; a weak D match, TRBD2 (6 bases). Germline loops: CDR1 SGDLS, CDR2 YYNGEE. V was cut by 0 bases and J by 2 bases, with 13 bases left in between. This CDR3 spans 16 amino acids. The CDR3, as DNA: TGTGCCAGCAGCGTAGGGGGTAGCGGCTTCACAGATACGCAGTATTTT. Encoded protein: CASSVGGSGFTDTQYF.

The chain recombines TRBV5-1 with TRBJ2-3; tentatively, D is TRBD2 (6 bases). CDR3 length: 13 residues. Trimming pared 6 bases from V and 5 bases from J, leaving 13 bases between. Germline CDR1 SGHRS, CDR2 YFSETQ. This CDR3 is CASIGGRLDTQYF. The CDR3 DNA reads TGCGCCAGCATCGGGGGACGGTTAGATACGCAGTATTTT.

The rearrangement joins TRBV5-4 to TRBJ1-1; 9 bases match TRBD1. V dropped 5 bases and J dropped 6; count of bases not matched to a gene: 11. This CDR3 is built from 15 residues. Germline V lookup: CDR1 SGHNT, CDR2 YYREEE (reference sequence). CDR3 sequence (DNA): TGTGCCAGCAGAAGATTAACAGGGGGCGGGGCTGAAGCTTTCTTT. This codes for CASRRLTGGGAEAFF. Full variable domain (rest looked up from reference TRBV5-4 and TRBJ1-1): ETGVTQSPTHLIKTRGQQVTLRCSSQSGHNTVSWYQQALGQGPQFIFQYYREEENGRGNFPPRFSGLQFPNYSSELNVNALELDDSALYLCASRRLTGGGAEAFFGQGTRLTVV.

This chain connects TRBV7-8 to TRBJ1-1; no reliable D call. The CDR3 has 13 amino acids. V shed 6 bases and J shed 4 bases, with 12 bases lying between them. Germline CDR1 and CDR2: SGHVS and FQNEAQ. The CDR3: CASRPAWGTEAFF. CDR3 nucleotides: TGTGCCAGCAGGCCGGCCTGGGGCACTGAAGCTTTCTTT.

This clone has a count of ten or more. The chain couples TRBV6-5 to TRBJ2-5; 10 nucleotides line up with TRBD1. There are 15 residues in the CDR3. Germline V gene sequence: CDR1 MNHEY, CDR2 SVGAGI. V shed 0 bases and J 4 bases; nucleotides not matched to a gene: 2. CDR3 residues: CASSYSGTGAETQYF. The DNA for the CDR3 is TGTGCCAGCAGTTACTCCGGGACAGGGGCAGAGACCCAGTACTTC.

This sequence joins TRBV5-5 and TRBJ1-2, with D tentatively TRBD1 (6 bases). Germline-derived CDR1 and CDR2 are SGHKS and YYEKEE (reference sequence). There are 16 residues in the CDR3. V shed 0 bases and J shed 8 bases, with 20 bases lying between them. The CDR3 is CASSLAPARGARGYTF. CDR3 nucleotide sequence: TGTGCCAGCAGCTTGGCCCCGGCCAGGGGCGCGAGGGGCTACACCTTC.

The CDR3 nucleotides are TGTGCCAGCAGCCCCCAGGACTCTGGAAACACCATATATTTT. It codes for CASSPQDSGNTIYF. This chain links TRBV9 with TRBJ1-3; no clear D. The CDR3 contains 14 residues. CDR1 and CDR2 from the germline V gene are SGDLS and YYNGEE. Between the trimmed V and J ends, which lost 4 bases and 0 bases, there was a span of 8 bases. Full variable domain (missing parts from reference TRBV9 and TRBJ1-3): DSGVTQTPKHLITATGQRVTLRCSPRSGDLSVYWYQQSLDQGLQFLIQYYNGEERAKGNILERFSAQQFPDLHSELNLSSLELGDSALYFCASSPQDSGNTIYFGEGSWLTVV.

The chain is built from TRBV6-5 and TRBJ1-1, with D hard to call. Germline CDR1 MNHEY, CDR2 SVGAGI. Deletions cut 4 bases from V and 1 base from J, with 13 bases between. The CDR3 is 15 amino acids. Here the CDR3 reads CASSSAARENTEAFF. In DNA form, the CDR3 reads TGTGCCAGCAGTTCAGCGGCTCGGGAGAACACTGAAGCTTTCTTT.

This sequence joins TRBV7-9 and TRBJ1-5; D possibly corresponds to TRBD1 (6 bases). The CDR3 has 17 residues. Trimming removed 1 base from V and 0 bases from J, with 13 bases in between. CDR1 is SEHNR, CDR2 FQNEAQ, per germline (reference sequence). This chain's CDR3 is CASSLGDNFYSNQPQHF. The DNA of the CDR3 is TGTGCCAGCAGCTTAGGGGACAACTTTTATAGCAATCAGCCCCAGCATTTT.

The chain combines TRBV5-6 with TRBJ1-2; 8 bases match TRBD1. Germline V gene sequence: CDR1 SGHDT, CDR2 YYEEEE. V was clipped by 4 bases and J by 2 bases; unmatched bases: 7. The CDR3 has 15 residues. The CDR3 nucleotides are TGTGCCAGCAGCCCCAGGGGGCTGGGGAACTATGGCTACACCTTC. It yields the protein CASSPRGLGNYGYTF.

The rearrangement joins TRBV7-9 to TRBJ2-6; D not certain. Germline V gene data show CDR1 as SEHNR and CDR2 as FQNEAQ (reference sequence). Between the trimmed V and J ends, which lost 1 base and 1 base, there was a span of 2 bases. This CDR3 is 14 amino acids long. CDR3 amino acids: CASSLDSGANVLTF. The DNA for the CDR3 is TGTGCCAGCAGCTTAGATTCTGGGGCCAACGTCCTGACTTTC. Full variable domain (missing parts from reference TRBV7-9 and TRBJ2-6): DTGVSQNPRHKITKRGQNVTFRCDPISEHNRLYWYRQTLGQGPEFLTYFQNEAQLEKSRLLSDRFSAERPKGSFSTLEIQRTEQGDSAMYLCASSLDSGANVLTFGAGSRLTVL.

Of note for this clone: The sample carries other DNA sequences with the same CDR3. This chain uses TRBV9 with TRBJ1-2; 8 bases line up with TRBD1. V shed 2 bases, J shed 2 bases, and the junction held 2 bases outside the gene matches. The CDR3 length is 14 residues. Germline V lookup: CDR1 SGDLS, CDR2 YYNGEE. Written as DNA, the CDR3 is TGTGCCAGCAGCGTCCGACAGGGGAACTATGGCTACACCTTC. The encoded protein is CASSVRQGNYGYTF.

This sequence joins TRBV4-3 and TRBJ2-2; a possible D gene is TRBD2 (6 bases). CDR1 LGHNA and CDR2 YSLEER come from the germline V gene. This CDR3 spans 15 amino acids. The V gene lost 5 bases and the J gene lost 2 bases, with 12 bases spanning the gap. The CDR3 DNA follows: TGCGCCAGCAGCGGTACTAGCTTTAACACCGGGGAGCTGTTTTTT. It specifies CASSGTSFNTGELFF.

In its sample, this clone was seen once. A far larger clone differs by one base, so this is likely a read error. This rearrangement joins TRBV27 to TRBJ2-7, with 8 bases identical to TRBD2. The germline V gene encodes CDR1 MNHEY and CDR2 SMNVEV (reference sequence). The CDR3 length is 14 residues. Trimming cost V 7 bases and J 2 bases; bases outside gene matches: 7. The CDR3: CASTSSGGAYEQYF. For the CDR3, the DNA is TGTGCCAGCACCTCATCCGGGGGGGCCTACGAGCAGTACTTC.

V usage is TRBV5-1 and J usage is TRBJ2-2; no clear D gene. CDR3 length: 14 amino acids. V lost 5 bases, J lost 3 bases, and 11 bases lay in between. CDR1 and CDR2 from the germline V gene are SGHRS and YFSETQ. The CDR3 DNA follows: TGCGCCAGCAGTAGAAGCGAATACACCGGGGAGCTGTTTTTT. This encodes CASSRSEYTGELFF.

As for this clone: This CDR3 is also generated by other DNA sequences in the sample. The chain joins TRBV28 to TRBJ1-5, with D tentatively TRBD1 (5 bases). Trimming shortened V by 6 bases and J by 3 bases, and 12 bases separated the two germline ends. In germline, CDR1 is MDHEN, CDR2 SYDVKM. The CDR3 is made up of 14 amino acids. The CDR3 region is CASSLRQLNQPQHF. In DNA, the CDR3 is TGTGCCAGCAGCCTTAGACAGCTCAATCAGCCCCAGCATTTT.

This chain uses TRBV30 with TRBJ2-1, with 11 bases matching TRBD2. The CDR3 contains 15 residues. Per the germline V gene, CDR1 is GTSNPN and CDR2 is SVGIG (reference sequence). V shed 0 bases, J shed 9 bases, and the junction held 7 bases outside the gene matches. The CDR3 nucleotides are TGTGCCTGGAGTGTTCAACTAGCGGGAGTGAGTGAGCAGTTCTTC. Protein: CAWSVQLAGVSEQFF. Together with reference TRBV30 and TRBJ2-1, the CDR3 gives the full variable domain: SQTIHQWPATLVQPVGSPLSLECTVEGTSNPNLYWYRQAAGRGLQLLFYSVGIGQISSEVPQNLSASRPQDRQFILSSKKLLLSDSGFYLCAWSVQLAGVSEQFFGPGTRLTVL.

The CDR3 loop reads CASSRAEPPTDTQYF. The DNA of the CDR3 is TGTGCCAGCAGTCGAGCGGAACCCCCCACAGATACGCAGTATTTT. The chain carries TRBV7-9 and TRBJ2-3; D possibly corresponds to TRBD2 (5 bases). Germline loops: CDR1 SEHNR, CDR2 FQNEAQ (reference sequence). Between the trimmed V and J ends, which lost 6 bases and 2 bases, there was a span of 15 bases. The CDR3 has 15 residues.